The present T cell receptor (beta chain) was sequenced within a study of CD8 T cells in Susac syndrome. TEMRA cells underwent FACS enrichment and CD8+ and CD4+ T cells underwent negative isolation. V was trimmed by 1 base and J by 6 bases, leaving 10 bases between them. The CDR3 runs to 13 residues. Germline CDR1 reads SEHNR; CDR2 reads FQNEAQ (reference sequence). The RNA input was roughly 0.45 to 1 ug, and it was reverse transcribed with random hexamers. TCRdb redid the calling of the immunoSEQ multiplex PCR reads with MiXCR, one entry per CDR3 protein. The table includes about 290,000 distinct CDR3 sequences, approximately 85% detected once. This clonotype has a handful of counts.

The clonotype originates from a human donor with multiple sclerosis. The chain carries TRBV7-9 and TRBJ2-7, with D tentatively TRBD1 or TRBD2 (5 bases each). Sequenced input: CD8+ T cells from PBMCs. The CDR3 nucleotides read TGTGCCAGCAGCTTAGGAGGGGACGGCGAGCAGTACTTC. Translation: CASSLGGDGEQYF.